A selection of T cell receptor beta chains follows, all from one sample in a study of blood T cell repertoires in COVID-19. Here immunoSEQ multiplex PCR was the method, and the copy in TCRdb shows in-frame clones only, minus some. Of 60,000 to 75,000 clones in the sample, approximately 79% were seen once. Sequencing input: peripheral blood. The receptors derive from a human donor in a cohort sampled during active COVID-19. The CDR3 runs from the conserved cysteine through the conserved F or W. The D gene is left open where the match is weak. The size of a clone is reported for some rows only, either as once, few or many, or as a class for expanded clones.

TRBJ2-5	TRBV7-9	.	.	CASSLALRGGQESQYF	TGTGCCAGCAGCTTAGCGCTACGTGGGGGCCAAGAGAGCCAGTACTTC
TRBJ1-4	TRBV2	.	.	CASSVVYAEEKLFF	TGTGCCAGCAGTGTAGTGTACGCGGAGGAAAAACTGTTTTTT
TRBJ2-1	TRBV27	.	few	CASSLSLAAEQFF	TGTGCCAGCAGTTTATCATTGGCGGCTGAGCAGTTCTTC
TRBJ2-1	TRBV18	TRBD2	.	CASSRGIRTSGRDSYNEQFF	TGTGCCAGCTCACGCGGAATCAGGACTAGCGGGAGGGATTCCTACAATGAGCAGTTCTTC
TRBJ2-7	TRBV27	.	once	CASSLWGSSGGGGEQYF	TGTGCCAGCAGTTTATGGGGATCATCGGGAGGGGGCGGCGAGCAGTACTTC
TRBJ2-7	TRBV7-8	.	.	CASSLARQAYEQYF	TGTGCCAGCAGCTTAGCTCGTCAGGCCTACGAGCAGTACTTC
TRBJ2-7	TRBV5-1	TRBD1	.	CASSPYPGQLDEQYF	TGCGCCAGCAGCCCATACCCGGGACAGTTAGACGAGCAGTACTTC
TRBJ2-1	TRBV4-3	.	.	CASSRGPAAEQFF	TGCGCCAGCAGCCGGGGGCCGGCGGCTGAGCAGTTCTTC
TRBJ1-4	TRBV7-9	.	few	CASSFPSTTNEKLFF	TGTGCCAGCAGCTTCCCCAGTACAACTAATGAAAAACTGTTTTTT
TRBJ2-3	TRBV12-3/TRBV12-4	.	.	CASRGAAQDTQYF	TGTGCCAGCAGAGGAGCTGCACAAGATACGCAGTATTTT
TRBJ2-1	TRBV5-4	.	.	CASSFKGLQFRDEQFF	TGTGCCAGCAGCTTTAAGGGACTCCAGTTTCGGGATGAGCAGTTCTTC
TRBJ1-1	TRBV19	.	.	CASSLGQLNEAFF	TGTGCCAGTAGCCTAGGACAGCTGAATGAAGCTTTCTTT
TRBJ2-7	TRBV27	TRBD2	medium-sized	CASSTYSGSGYEQYF	TGTGCCAGCAGTACATATAGCGGGAGCGGGTACGAGCAGTACTTC
TRBJ2-7	TRBV5-1	.	.	CASSLIPPTERADEQYF	TGCGCCAGCAGCTTGATACCCCCCACGGAGAGGGCGGACGAGCAGTACTTC
TRBJ1-5	TRBV4-1	TRBD1	once	CASSPLTGTGFYSNQPQHF	TGCGCCAGCAGCCCCCTGACAGGGACCGGATTCTATAGCAATCAGCCCCAGCATTTT
TRBJ2-5	TRBV10-2	TRBD1	.	CASSESQGTETQYF	TGCGCCAGCAGTGAGTCACAGGGGACGGAGACCCAGTACTTC
TRBJ1-3	TRBV10-3	.	.	CAIRRGAGDSGNTIYF	TGTGCCATCCGGAGGGGCGCGGGTGACTCTGGAAACACCATATATTTT
TRBJ1-2	TRBV28	TRBD1	.	CASSWGQLYGYTF	TGTGCCAGCAGTTGGGGACAGCTCTATGGCTACACCTTC
TRBJ2-7	TRBV18	TRBD1	.	CASSPGQGPYEQYF	TGTGCCAGCTCACCAGGACAGGGACCCTACGAGCAGTACTTC
TRBJ1-5	TRBV4-2	TRBD1	.	CASSHLQGNQPQHF	TGTGCCAGCAGCCACCTACAGGGGAATCAGCCCCAGCATTTT
TRBJ1-5	TRBV5-1	TRBD1	few	CASSPGTGAYQPQHF	TGCGCCAGCAGCCCCGGGACAGGAGCCTATCAGCCCCAGCATTTT
TRBJ1-3	TRBV30	.	.	CAWSGVAGVGNTIYF	TGTGCCTGGAGTGGGGTAGCGGGAGTAGGAAACACCATATATTTT
TRBJ2-7	TRBV5-1	.	medium-sized	CASSTGTLTYEQYF	TGCGCCAGCAGCACAGGAACCCTGACCTACGAGCAGTACTTC
TRBJ1-2	TRBV3-1/TRBV3-2	TRBD1	.	CASSPQRGLESNYGYTF	TGTGCCAGCAGCCCACAAAGGGGGCTTGAGTCTAACTATGGCTACACCTTC
TRBJ2-7	TRBV4-2	TRBD1	.	CASSQAGTDLSYEQYF	TGTGCCAGCAGCCAAGCCGGGACAGACCTCTCCTACGAGCAGTACTTC
TRBJ1-1	TRBV18	.	.	CASSPPYSNTEAFF	TGTGCCAGCTCACCACCATATTCGAACACTGAAGCTTTCTTT
TRBJ2-5	TRBV7-3	TRBD2	.	CASSSGLGETQYF	TGTGCCAGCAGCTCGGGACTAGGGGAGACCCAGTACTTC
TRBJ2-7	TRBV10-3	TRBD2	.	CAISEWRSSGGPYEQYF	TGTGCCATCAGTGAGTGGAGATCTAGCGGGGGCCCCTACGAGCAGTACTTC